The clone carrying this T cell receptor (beta chain) was counted at least ten times. This entry is derived from a study of T cell clonality in common variable immunodeficiency. Measured with immunoSEQ multiplex PCR; TCRdb has only the in-frame clones, and not every one. Recorded here are 30,000 to 40,000 clones, none singletons. The sample comprised peripheral blood mononuclear cells. This TCR came from a person aged 18-70 years in good health.

Partial CDR3 DNA: TGTGCCAGCTCACCCCAGGGATCAGAGACC. Amino acid sequence: CASSPQGSET. The CDR3 reads in full as CASSPQGSETQYF. The rearrangement joins TRBV18 to TRBJ2-5, with D possibly TRBD1 on 5 matching bases. Read data end 3 residues before the CDR3 end; the end is taken from the germline J gene. From germline, CDR1 is KGHSH and CDR2 LQKENI. CDR3 size: 13 residues. Trimming stripped 3 bases from V and 4 bases from J, with 9 bases between. Full variable domain (rest looked up from reference TRBV18 and TRBJ2-5): NAGVMQNPRHLVRRRGQEARLRCSPMKGHSHVYWYRQLPEEGLKFMVYLQKENIIDESGMPKERFSAEFPKEGPSILRIQQVVRGDSAAYFCASSPQGSETQYFGPGTRLLVL.